This T cell receptor beta chain stems from a study of blood T cell repertoires in COVID-19 (dated by TCRdb to 2020 to 2021). Describing the broader study: The collaborator samples originated in the United States, Italy and Spain and spanned the acute and convalescent phases of COVID-19. The prospective study material was composed of cDNA or gDNA derived from T cells, B-cell-depleted T cells, or PBMCs. Where available, HLA class I and class II types were obtained from metadata supplied by the sample provider rather than from assay-based typing. The samples were drawn from the first 160 participants of the ongoing ImmuneRACE study and from roughly 1,300 subjects provided by 6 global collaborators. The sample metadata nearly always contained a de-identified subject ID, COVID-19 status, age in years and sex. Subjects who had been exposed to COVID-19, were actively infected with it, or had recovered from it provided the deeply sampled blood TCRbeta repertoires that made up the dataset. A freely available public database, intended as a resource for researchers studying the immune response to SARS-CoV-2, is where the repertoires were released. Broad study findings and their caveats: How much clinical and demographic metadata was included differed by source and by participant, and the metadata was provided uncurated.

Worth noting for this clone: What antigen it recognizes has not been identified. Per-nucleotide qualities are absent, and no much larger clonotype sits a single base away.

The CDR3, from cysteine to phenylalanine, totals 13 residues. Just CDR3 DNA is preserved here, 39 bases in frame from base 1. V is clipped by 4 bases and J by 2 bases, and the sequence between their germline boundaries is 9 bases long. CDR1 and CDR2, looked up from the germline V gene, are MDHEN and SYDVKM. Participants in the prospective study were aged about 18 to 90 years, lived in under 30 United States geographic areas, and enrolled through a virtual design. In the prospective study, participants were assigned to cohorts based on the clinical history participants reported in a screening survey and a study questionnaire. ImmuneRACE Cohort 3 recovered participants were defined by two consecutive negative NP/OP PCR tests, healthcare professional clearance, or symptom resolution. Mobile phlebotomists in the prospective study collected whole blood, serum and a nasopharyngeal or oropharyngeal swab from every participant. Participants in the prospective study had the option to provide additional blood draws and questionnaires over an approximately 2-month period. Prospective study blood samples were shipped either frozen or at room temperature before DNA extraction.

The immunoSEQ Assay, a bias-controlled multiplex PCR, was used to amplify TCRbeta CDR3 regions from genomic DNA. In the paper's pipeline: The number of nucleated cells in each sample was estimated by amplification of reference gene primers within the assay. Sequence reads were collapsed and filtered to measure the absolute abundance of every unique TCRbeta CDR3 rearrangement. Productive Simpson clonality was computed per sample as the square root of Simpson's diversity index over productive rearrangements. In its TCRdb copy, this immuneACCESS table keeps in-frame sequences only and misses some clones. Where compared with another copy, unresolved V genes explain less than half of these, and the others have no known cause. V and J calls and clone size come straight from that table; D and trimming were deduced from the DNA. The sample table holds 150,000 to 200,000 clones, of which around 89% were seen once. The ten largest clones represent 0.77% of the sample.

The rearranged chain carries TRBV28 and TRBJ2-7; the best D guess is TRBD2, with 5 bases matching. The origin of this receptor is a woman aged 18-29 years who had recovered from COVID-19. The specimen sequenced was PBMCs or T cells enriched from blood (not recorded which). In nucleotide form, the sequence is TGTGCCAGCAGTTCCGGGATTACCTACGAGCAGTACTTC. Its protein is CASSSGITYEQYF.